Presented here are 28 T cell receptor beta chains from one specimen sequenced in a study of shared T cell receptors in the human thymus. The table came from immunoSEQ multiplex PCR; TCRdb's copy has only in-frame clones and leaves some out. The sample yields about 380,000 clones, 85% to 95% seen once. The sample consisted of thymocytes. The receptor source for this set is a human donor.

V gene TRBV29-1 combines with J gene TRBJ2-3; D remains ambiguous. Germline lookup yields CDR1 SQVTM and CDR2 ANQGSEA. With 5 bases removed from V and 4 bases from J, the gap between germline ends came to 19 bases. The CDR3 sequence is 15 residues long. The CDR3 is CSVKAPPWSSDTQYF. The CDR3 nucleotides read TGCAGCGTTAAGGCCCCTCCATGGAGTTCAGATACGCAGTATTTT.

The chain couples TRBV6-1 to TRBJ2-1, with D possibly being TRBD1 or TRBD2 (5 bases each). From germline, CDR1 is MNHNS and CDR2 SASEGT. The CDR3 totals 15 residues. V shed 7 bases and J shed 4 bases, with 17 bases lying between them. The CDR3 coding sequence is TGTGCCAGCAAGCCGGGACCCTCGTCTTACAATGAGCAGTTCTTC. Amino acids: CASKPGPSSYNEQFF.

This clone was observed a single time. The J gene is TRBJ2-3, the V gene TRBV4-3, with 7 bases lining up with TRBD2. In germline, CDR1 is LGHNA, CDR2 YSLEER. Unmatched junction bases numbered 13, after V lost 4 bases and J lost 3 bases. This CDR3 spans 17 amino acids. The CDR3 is CASSPKQAGKRTDTQYF. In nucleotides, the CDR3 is TGCGCCAGCAGCCCCAAGCAAGCGGGAAAGAGGACAGATACGCAGTATTTT.

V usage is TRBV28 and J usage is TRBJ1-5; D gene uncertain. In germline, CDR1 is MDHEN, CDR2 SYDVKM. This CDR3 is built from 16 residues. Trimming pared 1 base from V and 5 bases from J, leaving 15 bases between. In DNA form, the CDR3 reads TGTGCCAGCAGTTTATTGGGTGCAAGGGCGTATCAGCCCCAGCATTTT. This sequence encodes CASSLLGARAYQPQHF. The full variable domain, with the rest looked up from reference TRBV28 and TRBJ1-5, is DVKVTQSSRYLVKRTGEKVFLECVQDMDHENMFWYRQDPGLGLRLIYFSYDVKMKEKGDIPEGYSVSREKKERFSLILESASTNQTSMYLCASSLLGARAYQPQHFGDGTRLSIL.

CDR3 sequence reads: CASSPFSRLDTYEQYF. CDR3 coding DNA: TGTGCCAGCAGTCCCTTCTCCCGACTAGATACCTACGAGCAGTACTTC. The rearrangement links TRBV27 to TRBJ2-7, with D maybe TRBD2 (6 bases). This CDR3 comprises 16 residues. CDR1 is MNHEY and CDR2 is SMNVEV in the germline V gene (reference sequence). Deletions cut 5 bases from V and 2 bases from J, with 19 bases between.

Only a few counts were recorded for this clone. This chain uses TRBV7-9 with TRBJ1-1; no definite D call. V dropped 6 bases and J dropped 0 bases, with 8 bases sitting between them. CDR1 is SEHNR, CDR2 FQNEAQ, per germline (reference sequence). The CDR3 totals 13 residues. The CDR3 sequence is CASSPTLNTEAFF. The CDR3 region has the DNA TGTGCCAGCAGTCCTACCCTGAACACTGAAGCTTTCTTT.

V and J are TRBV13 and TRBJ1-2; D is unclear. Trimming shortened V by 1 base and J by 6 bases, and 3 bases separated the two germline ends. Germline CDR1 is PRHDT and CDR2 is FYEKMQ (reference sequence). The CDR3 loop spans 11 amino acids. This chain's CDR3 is CASSLANGYTF. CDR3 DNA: TGTGCCAGCAGCTTAGCTAATGGCTACACCTTC. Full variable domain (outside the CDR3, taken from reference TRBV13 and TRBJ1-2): AAGVIQSPRHLIKEKRETATLKCYPIPRHDTVYWYQQGPGQDPQFLISFYEKMQSDKGSIPDRFSAQQFSDYHSELNMSSLELGDSALYFCASSLANGYTFGSGTRLTVV.

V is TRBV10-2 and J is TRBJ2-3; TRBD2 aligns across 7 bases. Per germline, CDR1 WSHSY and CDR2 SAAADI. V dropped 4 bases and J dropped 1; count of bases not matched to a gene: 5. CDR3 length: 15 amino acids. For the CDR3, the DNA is TGCGCCAGCAGTGGGGCGGGAGCCTGCACAGATACGCAGTATTTT. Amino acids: CASSGAGACTDTQYF.

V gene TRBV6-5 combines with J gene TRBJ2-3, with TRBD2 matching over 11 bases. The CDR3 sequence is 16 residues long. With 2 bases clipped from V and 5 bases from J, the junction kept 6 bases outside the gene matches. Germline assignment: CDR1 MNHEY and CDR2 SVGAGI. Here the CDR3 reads CASSYGTSGSGDTQYF. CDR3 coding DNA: TGTGCCAGCAGTTACGGTACTAGCGGGAGCGGAGATACGCAGTATTTT.

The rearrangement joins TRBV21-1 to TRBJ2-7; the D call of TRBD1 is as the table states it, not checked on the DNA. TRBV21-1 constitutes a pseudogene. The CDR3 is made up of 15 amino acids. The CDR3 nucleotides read TGTGCCAGCAGCAGAATCCCACAGGGTCTCTACGAGCAGTACTTC. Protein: CASSRIPQGLYEQYF.

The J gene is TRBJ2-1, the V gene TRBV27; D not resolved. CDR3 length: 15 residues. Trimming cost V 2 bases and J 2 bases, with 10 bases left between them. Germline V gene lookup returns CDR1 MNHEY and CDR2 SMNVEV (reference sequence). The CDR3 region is CASSLELPTYNEQFF. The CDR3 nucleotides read TGTGCCAGCAGTTTAGAACTCCCAACCTACAATGAGCAGTTCTTC.

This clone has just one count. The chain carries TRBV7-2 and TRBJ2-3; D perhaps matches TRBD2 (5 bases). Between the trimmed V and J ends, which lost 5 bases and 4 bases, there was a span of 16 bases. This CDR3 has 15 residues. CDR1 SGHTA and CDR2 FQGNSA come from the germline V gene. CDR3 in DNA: TGTGCCAGCAGCCACCCCCAGAGGGCTCCAGATACGCAGTATTTT. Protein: CASSHPQRAPDTQYF.

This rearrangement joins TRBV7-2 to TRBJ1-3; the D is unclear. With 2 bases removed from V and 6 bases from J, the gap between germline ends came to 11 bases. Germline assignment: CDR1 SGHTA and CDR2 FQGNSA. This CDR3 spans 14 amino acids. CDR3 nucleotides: TGTGCCAGCAGCTTAAATAGGGCGGTAAACACCATATATTTT. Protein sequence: CASSLNRAVNTIYF.

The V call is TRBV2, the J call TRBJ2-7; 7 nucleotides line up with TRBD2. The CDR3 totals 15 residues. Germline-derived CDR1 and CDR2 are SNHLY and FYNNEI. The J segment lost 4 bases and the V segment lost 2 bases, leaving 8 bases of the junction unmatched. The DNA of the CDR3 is TGTGCCAGCAGTGAAAGCCTAGCGGACCGATACGAGCAGTACTTC. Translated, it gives CASSESLADRYEQYF. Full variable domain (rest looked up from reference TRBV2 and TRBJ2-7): EPEVTQTPSHQVTQMGQEVILRCVPISNHLYFYWYRQILGQKVEFLVSFYNNEISEKSEIFDDQFSVERPDGSNFTLKIRSTKLEDSAMYFCASSESLADRYEQYFGPGTRLTVT.

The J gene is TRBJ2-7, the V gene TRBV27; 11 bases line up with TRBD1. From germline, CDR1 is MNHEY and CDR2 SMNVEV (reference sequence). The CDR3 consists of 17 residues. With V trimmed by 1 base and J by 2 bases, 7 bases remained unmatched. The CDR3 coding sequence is TGTGCCAGCAGTTTATTGGGGGGGACAGGGGGAACCTACGAGCAGTACTTC. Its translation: CASSLLGGTGGTYEQYF.

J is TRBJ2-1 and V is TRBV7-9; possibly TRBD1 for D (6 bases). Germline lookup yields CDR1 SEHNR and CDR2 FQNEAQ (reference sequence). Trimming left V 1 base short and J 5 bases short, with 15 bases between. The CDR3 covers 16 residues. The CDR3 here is CASSLGGTPGNNEQFF. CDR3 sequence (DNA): TGTGCCAGCAGCTTAGGGGGGACACCGGGGAACAATGAGCAGTTCTTC. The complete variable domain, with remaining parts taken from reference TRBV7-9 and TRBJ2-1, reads DTGVSQNPRHKITKRGQNVTFRCDPISEHNRLYWYRQTLGQGPEFLTYFQNEAQLEKSRLLSDRFSAERPKGSFSTLEIQRTEQGDSAMYLCASSLGGTPGNNEQFFGPGTRLTVL.

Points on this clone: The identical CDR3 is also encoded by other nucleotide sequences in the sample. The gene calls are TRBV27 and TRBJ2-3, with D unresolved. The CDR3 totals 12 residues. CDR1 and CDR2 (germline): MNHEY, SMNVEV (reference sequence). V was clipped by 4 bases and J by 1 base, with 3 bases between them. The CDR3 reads CASSSRTDTQYF. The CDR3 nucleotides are TGTGCCAGCAGTTCCCGCACAGATACGCAGTATTTT.

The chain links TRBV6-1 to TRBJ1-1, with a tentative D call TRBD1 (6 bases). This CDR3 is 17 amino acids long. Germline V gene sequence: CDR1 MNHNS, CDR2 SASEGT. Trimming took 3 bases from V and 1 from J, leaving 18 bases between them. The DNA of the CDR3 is TGTGCCAGCAGTGACACAGGGACCACACACGAGAACACTGAAGCTTTCTTT. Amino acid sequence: CASSDTGTTHENTEAFF.

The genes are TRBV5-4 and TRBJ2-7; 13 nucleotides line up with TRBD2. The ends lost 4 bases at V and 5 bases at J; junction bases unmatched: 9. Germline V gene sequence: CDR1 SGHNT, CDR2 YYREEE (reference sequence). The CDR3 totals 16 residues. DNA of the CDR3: TGTGCCAGCAGCCCCTGGACTAGCGGGAGTCCCCACGAGCAGTACTTC. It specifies CASSPWTSGSPHEQYF.

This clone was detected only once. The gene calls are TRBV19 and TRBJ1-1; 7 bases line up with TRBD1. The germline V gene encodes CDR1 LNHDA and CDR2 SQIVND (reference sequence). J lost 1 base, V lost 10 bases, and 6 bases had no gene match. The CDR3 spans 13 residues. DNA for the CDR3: TGTGCCATACAGGGGAGACGGAACACTGAAGCTTTCTTT. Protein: CAIQGRRNTEAFF.

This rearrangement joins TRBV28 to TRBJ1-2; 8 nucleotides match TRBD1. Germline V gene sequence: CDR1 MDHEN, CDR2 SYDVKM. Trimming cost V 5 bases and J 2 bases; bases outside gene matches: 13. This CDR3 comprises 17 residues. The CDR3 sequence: CASSKPDRAPGNYGYTF. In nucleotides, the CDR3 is TGTGCCAGCAGTAAACCGGACAGGGCCCCTGGGAACTATGGCTACACCTTC.

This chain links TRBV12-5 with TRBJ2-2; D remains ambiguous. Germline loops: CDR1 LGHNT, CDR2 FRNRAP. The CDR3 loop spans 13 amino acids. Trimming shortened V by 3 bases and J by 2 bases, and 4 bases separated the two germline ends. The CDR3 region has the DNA TGTGCTAGTGGTTTTGGCAACACCGGGGAGCTGTTTTTT. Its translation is CASGFGNTGELFF.

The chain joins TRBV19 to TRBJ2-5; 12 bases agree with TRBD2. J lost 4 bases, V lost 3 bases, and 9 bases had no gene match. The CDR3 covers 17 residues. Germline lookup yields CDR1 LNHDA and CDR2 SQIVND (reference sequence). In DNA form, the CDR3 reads TGTGCCAGTAGTATCAGGACTAGCGGGAAGCGTACAGAGACCCAGTACTTC. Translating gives CASSIRTSGKRTETQYF.

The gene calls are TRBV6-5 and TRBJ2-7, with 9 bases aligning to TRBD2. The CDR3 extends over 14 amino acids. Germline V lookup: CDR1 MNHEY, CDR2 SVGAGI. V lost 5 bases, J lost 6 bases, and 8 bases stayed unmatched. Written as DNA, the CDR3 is TGTGCCAGCAGTCGTAGCGGGAGACGCGGCGAGCAGTACTTC. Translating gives CASSRSGRRGEQYF.

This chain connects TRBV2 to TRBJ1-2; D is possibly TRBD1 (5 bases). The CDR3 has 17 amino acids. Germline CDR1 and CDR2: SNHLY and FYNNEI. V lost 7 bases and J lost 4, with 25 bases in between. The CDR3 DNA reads TGTGCCAGCACCTCCGGGACTGGGGGTTTAGCTGGCTATGGCTACACCTTC. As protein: CASTSGTGGLAGYGYTF.

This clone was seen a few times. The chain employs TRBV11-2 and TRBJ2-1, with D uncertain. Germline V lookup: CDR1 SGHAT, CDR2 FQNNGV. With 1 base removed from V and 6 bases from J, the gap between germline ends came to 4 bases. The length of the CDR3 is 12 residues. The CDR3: CASSLVPNEQFF. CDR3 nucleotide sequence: TGTGCCAGCAGCTTAGTCCCCAATGAGCAGTTCTTC.

CDR3 DNA sequence: TGTGCCAGCAGCTTGGCCGGGACTAGCGGGAGGGGGGACGAGCAGTACTTC. Its translation: CASSLAGTSGRGDEQYF. The gene calls are TRBV5-6 and TRBJ2-7; 16 bases are shared with TRBD2. In germline, CDR1 is SGHDT, CDR2 YYEEEE. This CDR3 region has 17 residues. Trimming took 0 bases from V and 5 from J; bases not matched to a gene: 5.

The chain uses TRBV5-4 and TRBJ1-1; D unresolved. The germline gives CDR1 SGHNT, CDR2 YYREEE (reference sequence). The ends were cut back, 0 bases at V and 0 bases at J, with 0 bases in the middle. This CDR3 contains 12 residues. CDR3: CASSLVNTEAFF. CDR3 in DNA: TGTGCCAGCAGCTTGGTGAACACTGAAGCTTTCTTT.